This T cell receptor (beta chain) was observed in a study of human T cells and chemical hapten exposure (dated by TCRdb to about 2021). For the study in its entirety: For sensitization, 2% DPC in acetone was applied to a 2 cm by 2 cm area of upper inner arm skin. Throughout the study period of roughly 24 weeks, patients also received therapeutic DPC doses to the scalp every week. Patch testing was performed on the upper back with Finn chambers containing 0.01% DPC, and the patch tests were scored after 6 days according to International Contact Dermatitis Research Group standards. The mostly female patient cohort included alopecia areata with under or over 50% scalp involvement, alopecia totalis and alopecia universalis. Libraries were pooled for sequencing, and per-sample TCR yields varied mainly because of small differences in library volumes within the pool. Peripheral blood TCR repertoire changes were tracked in vivo in alopecia patients during primary and secondary sensitization to the hapten diphenylcyclopropenone (DPC). Blood samples were taken from patients before sensitization (week 0) and at 2, 6 and about 24 weeks after DPC sensitization. Nearly 30 alopecia patients provided blood for TCR sequencing at one to four time points (pre-sensitization, 2, 6 and 24 weeks).

Unmatched junction bases come to 7, with V trimmed by 1 base and J by 1 base. From the cysteine through the phenylalanine, the CDR3 covers 16 amino acids. Only the CDR3 region is kept as DNA, spanning 48 bases read in frame from base 1. The germline V gene (reference sequence) specifies DFQATT as CDR1 and SNEGSKA as CDR2. The time point label here, explained by the study, means: patch test 1, 2 weeks after DPC sensitization. The sample's treatment or condition label, decoded: therapeutic diphenylcyclopropenone sensitization with weekly scalp DPC. Blood at each patch-test visit was drawn before the patch test was applied. Patients were eligible if aged 18 to 70, diagnosed with alopecia and judged suitable for DPC therapy, and pregnant patients were excluded. Unfractionated whole blood was collected in Tempus Blood RNA tubes, and total RNA was extracted from that blood. The receptor library was made with RACE. Sequenced on a NextSeq 500. During library preparation, unique molecular identifiers were attached to individual cDNA molecules so that TCRs could be counted quantitatively and reproducibly. Both TCR alpha and TCR beta chains were sequenced from each blood RNA sample. As for how the authors treated the data: A median of roughly 98,000 TCRs per sample was observed, with a range of 23,224 to 690,600. The Decombinator software suite was used to annotate the V, J and CDR3 of the TCR reads. For PS versus PT1 abundance plots, all samples were subsampled to the same number of TCRs (28,000). Expanded TCRs were defined as absent before sensitization and observed at least eight times at the 2-week time point. The public reads were run again by TCRdb, first through fastp at Q25 and then through MiXCR, and only productive beta chains were kept. Entries that share a CDR3 protein sequence are merged under the most common genes and DNA. V and J calls and clone size were set by TCRdb, not the authors. This sample gives tens of thousands of distinct CDR3 sequences in total; approximately 11% of them show up just once. The ten largest clonotypes hold about 4.2% of the sample.

Points the paper makes about the study in general: Compared with pre-sensitization or healthy control sets, expanded TCRs formed significantly more large CDR3 similarity clusters, which is consistent with antigen-driven responses. A positive correlation was found between the number of PT1 expanded TCRs and patch test score, with significance reached at thresholds 8, 16 and 32 but not 4. After repeated subsampling, the strength of the expansion versus patch-test correlation and the threshold at which it became significant changed. DPC sensitization did not change the number of TCRs with a frequency above 1 in 1000, and there was no evidence of changes in global repertoire structure. Alopecia, a presumed autoimmune disease, was present in all patients, so the immune response of the patients might differ from that of healthy individuals.

This clonotype was found many times. Its antigen specificity is not known. Per-base quality was not reported, and no clone a single base away is much larger than it. The clonotype was recovered from a woman aged 45-60 years with alopecia areata. Some clones in this sample may be carry-over from other donors' samples. Specimen: whole blood, collected in connection with sensitization to the hapten diphenylcyclopropenone (DPC). Recombination linked TRBV20-1 to TRBJ1-5; TRBD1 lines up with 7 middle nucleotides. The CDR3 reads CSARGVGGRSNQPQHF. The nucleotide sequence is given as TGCAGTGCTAGAGGAGTAGGGGGCAGAAGCAATCAGCCCCAGCATTTT.